A selection of T cell receptor beta chains follows, all from one sample in a study of T cell changes during pregnancy in multiple sclerosis. Produced via immunoSEQ multiplex PCR; TCRdb's table is partial and in-frame only. The sample includes some 80,000 clones, more than 90% of them seen just once. Sequencing used peripheral blood, obtained in the second trimester of pregnancy. Receptors were obtained from a female donor with multiple sclerosis, enrolled in a pregnancy study. Both conserved end residues are part of each CDR3. D genes are given only for firm matches. Some rows have no size entry. The others give once, few or many, or a class for an expanded clone.

clone size,V gene,D gene,J gene,CDR3 DNA,CDR3 protein
.,TRBV27,.,TRBJ1-4,TGTGCCAGCAGTTTTGACAGGCTTAGTGAAAAACTGTTTTTT,CASSFDRLSEKLFF
.,TRBV11-2,.,TRBJ2-7,TGTGCCAGCAGCTTGTCTCTGGGGCGCTACGAGCAGTACTTC,CASSLSLGRYEQYF
few,TRBV10-2,.,TRBJ2-2,TGCGCCAGCAGGACTTCGGCCACCGGGGAGCTGTTTTTT,CASRTSATGELFF
.,TRBV11-2,TRBD2,TRBJ2-1,TGTGCCAGCAGCTTAGAGTACGGGAGGGCCTACAATGAGCAGTTCTTC,CASSLEYGRAYNEQFF
.,TRBV29-1,TRBD1,TRBJ1-2,TGCACTGCGCAGGGGGTTAACCTCAACTATGGCTACACCTTC,CTAQGVNLNYGYTF
.,TRBV6-5,.,TRBJ1-1,TGTGCCAGCAGTTACTCCCGGGACTGGAACACTGAAGCTTTCTTT,CASSYSRDWNTEAFF
.,TRBV2,TRBD2,TRBJ2-7,TGTGCCAGCAGTGTGACTAGCGGGAGTCCCCCATACGAGCAGTACTTC,CASSVTSGSPPYEQYF
once,TRBV27,.,TRBJ1-1,TGTGCCAGCAGTTTATTCTCCCCATCCCTGACAGGTTTGAACACTGAAGCTTTCTTT,CASSLFSPSLTGLNTEAFF
.,TRBV28,.,TRBJ1-5,TGTGCCAGCAGTTTGCGGTTCAAAACGTCCCAGCATTTT,CASSLRFKTSQHF
.,TRBV28,.,TRBJ1-5,TGTGCCAGCAGTAGTCGACAGGGCAATCAGCCCCAGCATTTT,CASSSRQGNQPQHF
.,TRBV2,TRBD2,TRBJ2-3,TGTGCCAGCAGTACCCGACTAGCGGATACGCAGTATTTT,CASSTRLADTQYF
.,TRBV28,TRBD1,TRBJ1-1,TGTGCCAGCAGTTTAAGGACAGGATTTAAGGGCACTGAAGCTTTCTTT,CASSLRTGFKGTEAFF
.,TRBV6-1,.,TRBJ2-1,TGTGCCAGCAGTGAAGATAGCGGAGTTTTTTATGAGCAGTTCTTC,CASSEDSGVFYEQFF
.,TRBV28,.,TRBJ2-7,TGTGCCAGCAGAACAGGGAATGCTTACGAGCAGTACTTC,CASRTGNAYEQYF
.,TRBV6-1,.,TRBJ1-5,TGTGCCAGCAGGGGCGCCGTACAGCCCCAGCATTTT,CASRGAVQPQHF
.,TRBV10-2,TRBD1,TRBJ2-4,TGCGCCAGCAGTGAGAAGGGGGCAGCCAAAAACATTCAGTACTTC,CASSEKGAAKNIQYF
.,TRBV18,.,TRBJ2-7,TGTGCCAGCTCACTAGCAAGTGATATTTACGAGCAGTACTTC,CASSLASDIYEQYF
.,TRBV18,.,TRBJ2-1,TGTGCCAGCTCACCACGGAGGGACAATGAGCAGTTCTTC,CASSPRRDNEQFF
.,TRBV5-1,TRBD2,TRBJ2-1,TGCGCCAGCAGCTTGGCAGGTGCGGGGGGCGTGAGGAATGAGCAGTTCTTC,CASSLAGAGGVRNEQFF
.,TRBV13,.,TRBJ1-1,TGTGCCAGCAGGCGAACAGTGGTTGACACTGAAGCTTTCTTT,CASRRTVVDTEAFF
.,TRBV11-2,TRBD2,TRBJ2-1,TGTGCCAGCAGCTTAGCGGGAGGTGGCAATGAGCAGTTCTTC,CASSLAGGGNEQFF
many,TRBV6-1,TRBD2,TRBJ2-3,TGTGCCAGCAGTGAACTAGCGGGAAGAACAGATACGCAGTATTTT,CASSELAGRTDTQYF
.,TRBV9,TRBD1,TRBJ1-2,TGTGCCAGCAGTCGGACAGGGGGCAACTATGGCTACACCTTC,CASSRTGGNYGYTF
.,TRBV7-9,.,TRBJ1-4,TGTGCCAGCAGCAGGACAAGAACTAATGAAAAACTGTTTTTT,CASSRTRTNEKLFF
.,TRBV5-1,TRBD2,TRBJ2-1,TGCGCCAGCAGGGAAGTAAGCGGGGTCCGCCAATTTGAGCAGTTCTTC,CASREVSGVRQFEQFF
.,TRBV9,TRBD2,TRBJ2-3,TGTGCCAGCAGCGTAGTTAGCGGGGCTAGCACAGATACGCAGTATTTT,CASSVVSGASTDTQYF
.,TRBV28,.,TRBJ2-7,TGTGCCAGCAACACCTTTTCGGACTCCCCCTACGAGCAGTACTTC,CASNTFSDSPYEQYF
.,TRBV2,TRBD2,TRBJ2-1,TGTGCCAGCAGTCTTCGGACTAGCAGAAACAATGAGCAGTTCTTC,CASSLRTSRNNEQFF
once,TRBV7-8,TRBD2,TRBJ2-7,TGTGCCAGCAGCCCACCGGGTCGGGTAGCGGGACATCCCTACGAGCAGTACTTC,CASSPPGRVAGHPYEQYF
.,TRBV30,.,TRBJ2-5,TGTGCCTGGAGTGTGAGCGGAGAGACCCAGTACTTC,CAWSVSGETQYF
.,TRBV19,.,TRBJ2-1,TGTGCCAGTGGACTGAGCTCCTACAATGAGCAGTTCTTC,CASGLSSYNEQFF
.,TRBV7-6,.,TRBJ2-5,TGTGCCAGCAGCTTAGCGCTCGAAGCTCCCCAGACCCAGTACTTC,CASSLALEAPQTQYF
.,TRBV5-1,.,TRBJ2-6,TGCGCCAGCAGCTTTGTGACTGGCTCTGGGGCCAACGTCCTGACTTTC,CASSFVTGSGANVLTF
.,TRBV14,.,TRBJ2-1,TGTGCCAGCAGCCATTCGGGACACTACAATGAGCAGTTCTTC,CASSHSGHYNEQFF
.,TRBV28,TRBD2,TRBJ2-5,TGTGCCAGCAGATCGGGGGGGATTCAAGAGACCCAGTACTTC,CASRSGGIQETQYF
few,TRBV2,TRBD1,TRBJ2-7,TGTGCCAGCAGTCGGGACAGATGGTACGAGCAGTACTTC,CASSRDRWYEQYF
.,TRBV18,.,TRBJ1-4,TGTGCCAGCTCACCTGACAGCGTGAATAATGAAAAACTGTTTTTT,CASSPDSVNNEKLFF
.,TRBV6-1,TRBD2,TRBJ2-7,TGTGCCAGCAGCCTCGGACTAGCGGGAGTCGGCGAGCAGTACTTC,CASSLGLAGVGEQYF
.,TRBV5-1,.,TRBJ2-5,TGCGCCAGCAGCCCGCGAGGGGGGGCTGCATCGCCTCAAGAGACCCAGTACTTC,CASSPRGGAASPQETQYF
.,TRBV4-1,TRBD2,TRBJ2-3,TGCGCCAGCAGCACCCGGACTAGCGGGAGAGTTGGGGCAGATACGCAGTATTTT,CASSTRTSGRVGADTQYF